Listed below are T cell receptor beta chains from one sample, sequenced in a study of T cell responses to AZD1222 COVID-19 vaccine. Sequenced by immunoSEQ multiplex PCR; TCRdb stores in-frame clones only, minus some. The sample includes around 100,000 clones, 92% of them seen just once. Source: peripheral blood, taken on day 0 of AZD1222 vaccination. The source of these receptors is an adult in good health. CDR3s include the opening cysteine and the closing phenylalanine or tryptophan. A D gene is named only where the DNA matches it firmly. Size tells how often a clone was seen (once, few, many) or the class of an expanded clone, and some rows leave it out.

V: TRBV6-2/TRBV6-3; D: TRBD1; size: .; J: TRBJ1-4; CDR3: CASSYGGTGERGEKLFF; DNA: TGTGCCAGCAGTTACGGAGGGACAGGGGAGCGAGGAGAAAAACTGTTTTTT
V: TRBV19; D: .; size: .; J: TRBJ1-5; CDR3: CASTGTNSNQPQHF; DNA: TGTGCCAGTACCGGGACAAATAGCAATCAGCCCCAGCATTTT
V: TRBV18; D: .; size: .; J: TRBJ2-3; CDR3: CASSPNAGSDTQYF; DNA: TGTGCCAGCTCACCAAACGCAGGGTCCGATACGCAGTATTTT
V: TRBV28; D: TRBD2; size: .; J: TRBJ2-7; CDR3: CASSSSRLAGVGEQYF; DNA: TGTGCCAGCAGTTCCTCCCGGCTAGCGGGAGTAGGGGAGCAGTACTTC
V: TRBV27; D: TRBD1; size: .; J: TRBJ1-1; CDR3: CASSWGGVRTGLTGNTEAFF; DNA: TGTGCCAGCAGTTGGGGTGGGGTTCGGACAGGCCTCACGGGGAACACTGAAGCTTTCTTT
V: TRBV4-3; D: TRBD2; size: .; J: TRBJ2-1; CDR3: CASSPTSGALEQFF; DNA: TGCGCCAGCAGCCCGACTAGCGGGGCCCTAGAGCAGTTCTTC
V: TRBV5-1; D: TRBD1; size: .; J: TRBJ1-1; CDR3: CASSPGTGGFNTEAFF; DNA: TGCGCCAGCAGCCCCGGGACAGGGGGCTTTAACACTGAAGCTTTCTTT
V: TRBV18; D: .; size: .; J: TRBJ2-5; CDR3: CASSRGYQETQYF; DNA: TGTGCCAGCTCACGAGGTTACCAAGAGACCCAGTACTTC
V: TRBV4-3; D: .; size: .; J: TRBJ2-7; CDR3: CASSQASRERYEQYF; DNA: TGCGCCAGCAGCCAAGCGAGCAGGGAAAGGTACGAGCAGTACTTC
V: TRBV15; D: .; size: .; J: TRBJ1-1; CDR3: CATSRDGTQNTEAFF; DNA: TGTGCCACCAGCAGAGACGGGACTCAGAACACTGAAGCTTTCTTT
V: TRBV24-1; D: TRBD1; size: .; J: TRBJ2-1; CDR3: CATSDLTGDVYNEQFF; DNA: TGTGCCACCAGTGATTTAACAGGGGATGTCTACAATGAGCAGTTCTTC
V: TRBV10-3; D: TRBD1; size: .; J: TRBJ2-7; CDR3: CAIKPGQGTYEQYF; DNA: TGTGCCATCAAGCCGGGACAGGGAACCTACGAGCAGTACTTC
V: TRBV2; D: .; size: .; J: TRBJ1-2; CDR3: CASTRGSRALGYTF; DNA: TGTGCCAGCACTCGAGGGTCAAGGGCTCTTGGCTACACCTTC
V: TRBV18; D: TRBD1; size: .; J: TRBJ2-3; CDR3: CASSPRQGGTDTQYF; DNA: TGTGCCAGCTCACCTCGGCAGGGGGGCACAGATACGCAGTATTTT
V: TRBV6-5; D: .; size: .; J: TRBJ1-3; CDR3: CASSYSSGNTIYF; DNA: TGTGCCAGCAGTTACAGTTCTGGAAACACCATATATTTT
V: TRBV6-2/TRBV6-3; D: TRBD1; size: .; J: TRBJ1-2; CDR3: CASSLTGEYGYTF; DNA: TGTGCCAGCAGCCTGACAGGGGAGTATGGCTACACCTTC
V: TRBV5-8; D: TRBD2; size: once; J: TRBJ2-1; CDR3: CASSLGLAGGRNEQFF; DNA: TGTGCCAGCAGCTTGGGACTAGCGGGGGGAAGGAATGAGCAGTTCTTC
V: TRBV7-9; D: TRBD1; size: .; J: TRBJ1-2; CDR3: CASSPRTGGHGYTF; DNA: TGTGCCAGCAGCCCGCGGACAGGGGGCCATGGCTACACCTTC
V: TRBV6-5; D: .; size: .; J: TRBJ1-2; CDR3: CASSDGFGYTF; DNA: TGTGCCAGCAGCGATGGTTTTGGCTACACCTTC
V: TRBV5-4; D: .; size: few; J: TRBJ2-7; CDR3: CASSIRYHEQYF; DNA: TGTGCCAGCAGCATCAGGTACCACGAGCAGTACTTC
V: TRBV11-2; D: .; size: .; J: TRBJ1-6; CDR3: CASSGKSESPLHF; DNA: TGTGCCAGCAGCGGAAAAAGTGAATCACCCCTCCACTTT
V: TRBV4-2; D: TRBD1; size: .; J: TRBJ2-2; CDR3: CASSQGDRGFTGELFF; DNA: TGTGCCAGCAGCCAAGGAGACAGGGGGTTTACCGGGGAGCTGTTTTTT
V: TRBV27; D: TRBD2; size: .; J: TRBJ2-7; CDR3: CASSGQWGGGTYEQYF; DNA: TGTGCCAGCAGTGGGCAGTGGGGCGGGGGGACCTACGAGCAGTACTTC
V: TRBV11-2; D: .; size: .; J: TRBJ2-2; CDR3: CASSLARSSNTGELFF; DNA: TGTGCCAGCAGCTTAGCTAGGAGCTCGAACACCGGGGAGCTGTTTTTT
V: TRBV30; D: .; size: .; J: TRBJ1-2; CDR3: CARGAVYGYTF; DNA: TGTGCCCGAGGGGCAGTCTATGGCTACACCTTC
V: TRBV9; D: TRBD2; size: .; J: TRBJ2-1; CDR3: CASSVGTSGGNEQFF; DNA: TGTGCCAGCAGCGTAGGCACTAGCGGGGGCAATGAGCAGTTCTTC
V: TRBV9; D: .; size: .; J: TRBJ1-1; CDR3: CASSVGIAPGTEAFF; DNA: TGTGCCAGCAGCGTAGGTATAGCCCCCGGCACTGAAGCTTTCTTT
V: TRBV28; D: .; size: .; J: TRBJ2-7; CDR3: CASTPGYLYEQYF; DNA: TGTGCCAGCACCCCGGGCTACCTCTACGAGCAGTACTTC
V: TRBV27; D: .; size: few; J: TRBJ1-6; CDR3: CASTLKGGSPLHF; DNA: TGTGCCAGCACCCTAAAAGGCGGATCACCCCTCCACTTT
V: TRBV3-1/TRBV3-2; D: .; size: .; J: TRBJ2-1; CDR3: CASSPKTNSYNEQFF; DNA: TGTGCCAGCAGCCCGAAGACAAACTCCTACAATGAGCAGTTCTTC
V: TRBV25-1; D: .; size: .; J: TRBJ1-2; CDR3: CASSPPGIGGYYGYTF; DNA: TGTGCCAGCAGTCCTCCTGGGATAGGGGGGTACTATGGCTACACCTTC
V: TRBV13; D: .; size: .; J: TRBJ1-6; CDR3: CASSLQQEYSPLHF; DNA: TGTGCCAGCAGCTTACAACAAGAATATTCACCCCTCCACTTT
V: TRBV28; D: .; size: once; J: TRBJ2-1; CDR3: CASGWNEQFF; DNA: TGTGCCTCAGGCTGGAATGAGCAGTTCTTC
V: TRBV5-1; D: .; size: few; J: TRBJ1-1; CDR3: CASSAQGPLGEAFF; DNA: TGCGCCAGCAGCGCACAGGGACCTCTCGGAGAAGCTTTCTTT